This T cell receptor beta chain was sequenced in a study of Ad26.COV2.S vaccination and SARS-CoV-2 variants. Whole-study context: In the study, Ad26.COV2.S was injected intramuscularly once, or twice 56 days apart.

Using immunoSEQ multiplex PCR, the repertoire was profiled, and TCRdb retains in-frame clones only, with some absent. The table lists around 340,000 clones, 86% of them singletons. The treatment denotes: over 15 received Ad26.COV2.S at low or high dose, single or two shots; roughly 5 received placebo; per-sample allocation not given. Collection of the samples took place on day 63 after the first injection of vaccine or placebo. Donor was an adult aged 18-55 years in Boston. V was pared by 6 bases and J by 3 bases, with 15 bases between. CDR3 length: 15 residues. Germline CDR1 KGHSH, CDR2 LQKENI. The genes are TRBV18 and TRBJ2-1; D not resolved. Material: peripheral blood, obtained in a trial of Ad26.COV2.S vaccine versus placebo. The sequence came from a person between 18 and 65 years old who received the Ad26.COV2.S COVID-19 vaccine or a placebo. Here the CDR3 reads CASSPGGNGYNEQFF. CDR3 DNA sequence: TGTGCCAGCTCCCCGGGCGGTAATGGCTACAATGAGCAGTTCTTC.